The entry that follows covers one TCR beta chain sequence. Its antigen is as yet unknown. This entry is derived from a study of PD-1 blockade in classical Hodgkin lymphoma. Study-level points and caveats: Compared with baseline, CD4+ but not CD8+ TCR diversity had risen significantly by C4D1. Patients starting nivolumab under 1 year after ASCT were excluded.

Every single patient, without exception, relapsed after autologous stem cell transplantation, and brentuximab vedotin exposure varied. Thawed PBMCs yielded CD4+ T cells through magnetic negative selection. Per the germline V gene, CDR1 is WSHSY and CDR2 is SAAADI. V lost 3 bases, J lost 4 bases, and 12 bases lay in between. CDR3 length: 14 residues. The assay was immunoSEQ multiplex PCR, and TCRdb's table has in-frame clones only and misses some. Of 4,000 to 5,000 clones in the sample, around 87% are singletons; the top ten hold around a quarter. The rearrangement links TRBV10-2 to TRBJ1-2, with unresolved D. This sequence originates from a human donor with classical Hodgkin lymphoma. Sequencing was performed on CD4+ T cells from blood, taken at baseline. CDR3 nucleotide sequence: TGCGCCAGCAGTGATCTAGCCAAACGCTATGGCTACACCTTC. Protein sequence: CASSDLAKRYGYTF.